This TCR beta chain emerged from a study of a mutant IDH1 vaccine in newly diagnosed glioma. The CDR3 contains 16 residues. CDR1 SGDLS and CDR2 YYNGEE come from the germline V gene. The V end was cut by 4 bases, the J end by 0 bases, with 16 bases between. Only in-frame clones appear in the TCRdb table, and some are missing; sequencing was by immunoSEQ multiplex PCR. In the table there are 30,000 to 40,000 clones, 75% to 95% of which are singletons. Time point in this sample: week 47, end of study. A 20-mer mutant IDH1 peptide at 300 ug was injected subcutaneously with topical imiquimod. Each of the donors came in with new WHO grade 3 or 4 astrocytomas that were IDH1-mutant and ATRX-lost. Regarding this clone: As yet, its antigen is unknown.

The material sequenced was PBMCs, taken from a glioma patient whose treatment included an IDH1 peptide vaccine. This TCR was sampled from a woman in her thirties or forties with glioma. J is TRBJ1-1 and V is TRBV9; maybe TRBD1 (6 bases). CDR3 loop: CASSPGRGTLNTEAFF. Written as DNA, the CDR3 is TGTGCCAGCAGCCCGGGGAGGGGGACACTGAACACTGAAGCTTTCTTT.